One and the same sample provided the 26 T cell receptor beta chains below, sequenced in a study of identical twins' blood T cells. TCRdb independently ran MiXCR on the 5' RACE reads; one entry per CDR3 protein. The sample contains 350,000 to 400,000 distinct CDR3 sequences, under 30% of which appear only once. The sample was PBMCs. Source of these receptors: a woman aged 18 to 49 in good health.

V usage is TRBV30 and J usage is TRBJ2-1, with 9 bases fitting TRBD1. V gave up 2 bases and J gave up 9 bases; unmatched junction bases: 11. The CDR3 has 15 residues. Germline values: CDR1 GTSNPN, CDR2 SVGIG (reference sequence). DNA of the CDR3: TGTGCCTGGAGTAATCGGGACAGGGATGTGAGTGAGCAGTTCTTC. It translates to CAWSNRDRDVSEQFF. Together with reference TRBV30 and TRBJ2-1, the CDR3 gives the full variable domain: SQTIHQWPATLVQPVGSPLSLECTVEGTSNPNLYWYRQAAGRGLQLLFYSVGIGQISSEVPQNLSASRPQDRQFILSSKKLLLSDSGFYLCAWSNRDRDVSEQFFGPGTRLTVL.

V and J are TRBV5-1 and TRBJ1-1; D is perhaps TRBD1 (5 bases). This CDR3 is 15 amino acids long. Germline loops: CDR1 SGHRS, CDR2 YFSETQ. The V gene lost 2 bases and the J gene lost 4 bases, with 15 bases spanning the gap. The CDR3 DNA sequence: TGCGCCAGCAGCTTTGGGGACCCCCGGGGCACTGAAGCTTTCTTT. It encodes CASSFGDPRGTEAFF. Drawing the rest from reference TRBV5-1 and TRBJ1-1, the complete variable domain is KAGVTQTPRYLIKTRGQQVTLSCSPISGHRSVSWYQQTPGQGLQFLFEYFSETQRNKGNFPGRFSGRQFSNSRSEMNVSTLELGDSALYLCASSFGDPRGTEAFFGQGTRLTVV.

Notes on this clonotype: A single base separates this from a much larger clone, so it may be a read error. The J gene is TRBJ1-1, the V gene TRBV10-3; TRBD1 aligns across 7 bases. The CDR3 runs 15 residues. From germline, CDR1 is ENHRY and CDR2 SYGVKD. V was clipped by 4 bases and J by 2 bases; unmatched bases: 7. The CDR3 sequence: CAISGPGGGNTEAFF. The CDR3 region has the DNA TGTGCCATCAGTGGACCAGGGGGAGGTAACACTGAAGCTTTCTTT.

This clonotype was detected ten times or more. The CDR3 region is CASRGFTNEKLFF. The CDR3 DNA reads TGCGCCAGCAGGGGGTTTACTAATGAAAAACTGTTTTTT. The rearrangement links TRBV5-1 to TRBJ1-4; no clear D gene. Trimming pared 5 bases from V and 2 bases from J, leaving 7 bases between. Germline values: CDR1 SGHRS, CDR2 YFSETQ. The CDR3 runs to 13 residues.

This clonotype was observed a few times. The genes are TRBV2 and TRBJ1-5; D uncertain. Trimming stripped 2 bases from V and 3 bases from J, with 14 bases between. Germline V gene sequence: CDR1 SNHLY, CDR2 FYNNEI. This CDR3 has 16 amino acids. The CDR3 loop is CASSEKVTSLNQPQHF. The CDR3 DNA follows: TGTGCCAGCAGTGAAAAGGTGACAAGTCTCAATCAGCCCCAGCATTTT.

This clonotype was found many times. The chain recombines TRBV6-5 with TRBJ1-2, with 9 bases aligning to TRBD1. The V and J ends lost 0 bases and 4 bases, in that order; junction bases with no gene match: 6. The CDR3 has 16 amino acids. Germline V gene sequence: CDR1 MNHEY, CDR2 SVGAGI. The CDR3 sequence is CASSYSGTGIGYGYTF. The CDR3 DNA is TGTGCCAGCAGTTACTCGGGGACAGGGATAGGCTATGGCTACACCTTC.

V usage is TRBV14 and J usage is TRBJ1-2; D may be TRBD1 (6 bases). The V end lost 1 base, the J end lost 8 bases, and 11 bases lay between the germline ends. Germline V gene lookup returns CDR1 SGHDN and CDR2 FVKESK. The CDR3 consists of 13 residues. Written as DNA, the CDR3 is TGTGCCAGCAGCCAAGTTGCAGGGGAAGGCTACACCTTC. This sequence encodes CASSQVAGEGYTF.

This clonotype showed up just a few times. J is TRBJ2-3 and V is TRBV7-2; D may be TRBD2 (6 bases). The CDR3 covers 14 residues. CDR1 and CDR2 from the germline V gene are SGHTA and FQGNSA. Trimming left V 7 bases short and J 9 bases short, with 20 bases between. The CDR3 loop reads CASTTTRSWSTQYF. CDR3 nucleotide sequence: TGTGCCAGCACTACGACTAGATCTTGGTCGACGCAGTATTTT.

This clonotype was seen only once. The rearrangement links TRBV11-2 to TRBJ1-1, with D tentatively TRBD1 (6 bases). Germline V gene data show CDR1 as SGHAT and CDR2 as FQNNGV. The CDR3 covers 15 residues. Between the trimmed V and J ends, which lost 5 bases and 6 bases, there was a span of 19 bases. In DNA form, the CDR3 reads TGTGCCAGCAGCCTTATAGGGGGGTCTTATGCTGAAGCTTTCTTT. Translating gives CASSLIGGSYAEAFF.

The rearrangement links TRBV12-3 or TRBV12-4 to TRBJ1-2; TRBD1 aligns across 7 bases. The CDR3 contains 14 residues. The junction had 12 bases not matched to a gene; V was cut back by 6 bases and J by 8 bases. CDR3 bases: TGTGCCAGCAGCCCGACTGGGGACAGAGGGGGCTACACCTTC. Protein product: CASSPTGDRGGYTF.

The CDR3 region is CSAVEGVGIYQPQHF. CDR3 nucleotide sequence: TGCAGTGCGGTAGAGGGGGTGGGGATCTATCAGCCCCAGCATTTT. V gene TRBV20-1 combines with J gene TRBJ1-5; possible D gene TRBD1, 6 bases. Germline V gene data show CDR1 as DFQATT and CDR2 as SNEGSKA (reference sequence). This CDR3 is built from 15 residues. The V gene lost 6 bases and the J gene lost 5 bases, with 20 bases spanning the gap.

The chain carries TRBV30 and TRBJ1-1; 10 bases are a match to TRBD1. This CDR3 is built from 12 residues. Germline CDR1 GTSNPN, CDR2 SVGIG (reference sequence). With V trimmed by 4 bases and J by 8 bases, 4 bases remained unmatched. The chain's CDR3 is CAWIGQGVEAFF. For the CDR3, the DNA is TGTGCCTGGATCGGACAGGGGGTCGAAGCTTTCTTT.

This clonotype turned up a few times. The rearrangement uses TRBV29-1 and TRBJ2-3, with D maybe TRBD1 (6 bases). Germline assignment: CDR1 SQVTM and CDR2 ANQGSEA. CDR3 size: 12 residues. The CDR3 bases are TGCGCGGCAGGGGTTTCCACAGATACGCAGTATTTT. It yields the protein CAAGVSTDTQYF.

This clonotype was recorded many times. The V and J genes are TRBV10-3 and TRBJ1-1; tentatively, D is TRBD1 (6 bases). The V and J ends lost 6 bases and 4 bases respectively, with 15 bases between them. Per germline, CDR1 ENHRY and CDR2 SYGVKD. The CDR3 is made up of 14 amino acids. The CDR3 here is CAIRGDTGSTEAFF. CDR3 coding DNA: TGTGCCATCAGAGGGGACACCGGGAGCACTGAAGCTTTCTTT.

This clonotype was detected many times. This sequence joins TRBV29-1 and TRBJ1-2; D uncertain. This CDR3 is built from 13 residues. Germline V gene sequence: CDR1 SQVTM, CDR2 ANQGSEA. The V end lost 2 bases, the J end lost 1 base, and 8 bases lay between the germline ends. As DNA, the CDR3 is TGCAGCGTTGAAAGGAGACATAACTATGGCTACACCTTC. Translated: CSVERRHNYGYTF.

This clonotype occurred a few times. The chain couples TRBV3-1 to TRBJ2-2; 10 bases map to TRBD2. Germline loops: CDR1 LGHDT, CDR2 YNNKEL (reference sequence). The CDR3 loop spans 16 amino acids. V lost 1 base, J lost 5 bases, and 4 bases stayed unmatched. CDR3 sequence (DNA): TGTGCCAGCAGCCAAGGCCCTAGCGGGAGAACCGGGGAGCTGTTTTTT. Translating gives CASSQGPSGRTGELFF.

V usage is TRBV29-1 and J usage is TRBJ1-2, with 11 bases lining up with TRBD1. CDR3 length: 12 amino acids. Germline CDR1 SQVTM, CDR2 ANQGSEA. With 6 bases clipped from V and 7 bases from J, the junction kept 4 bases outside the gene matches. CDR3 DNA sequence: TGCAGCGTCGGACAGGGGGCCGCTGGCTACACCTTC. This translates into CSVGQGAAGYTF.

Concerning this clonotype: A much larger clone sits a single nucleotide away, making a read error possible. The V gene is TRBV20-1, the J gene TRBJ2-3; the D is unclear. The CDR3 covers 12 residues. The V and J ends lost 2 bases and 1 base respectively, with 4 bases between them. From germline, CDR1 is DFQATT and CDR2 SNEGSKA (reference sequence). CDR3 DNA: TGCAGTGCTAGACGGGGCACAGATACGCAGTATTTT. Protein sequence: CSARRGTDTQYF.

The chain links TRBV12-3 or TRBV12-4 to TRBJ2-2, with D maybe TRBD1 (6 bases). The CDR3 contains 14 residues. V shed 7 bases and J shed 5 bases, with 14 bases lying between them. CDR3 nucleotides: TGTGCCAGCACCTCAGGGGTAATTACCGGGGAGCTGTTTTTT. It encodes CASTSGVITGELFF.

The chain couples TRBV6-5 to TRBJ2-7; TRBD1 is a possible D gene (6 bases). Germline CDR1 reads MNHEY; CDR2 reads SVGAGI. V lost 6 bases to trimming and J lost 2 bases, with 17 bases between them. CDR3 length equals 15 residues. The CDR3 nucleotides are TGTGCCAGCAGACTATTCGACAGGTGCCCCTACGAGCAGTACTTC. Translation gives CASRLFDRCPYEQYF.

A few counts support this clonotype. V gene TRBV10-3 combines with J gene TRBJ2-1, with 10 positions matching TRBD2. CDR3 size: 13 residues. The germline V gene encodes CDR1 ENHRY and CDR2 SYGVKD. Trimming took 6 bases from V and 9 from J; bases not matched to a gene: 5. The CDR3 DNA sequence: TGTGCCATCAGCTGGAGCGGGGGGGGTGAGCAGTTCTTC. Amino acid sequence: CAISWSGGGEQFF.

This clonotype has more than one count but fewer than ten. The gene calls are TRBV9 and TRBJ2-3; 7 bases are a match to TRBD2. The CDR3 contains 15 residues. Germline loops: CDR1 SGDLS, CDR2 YYNGEE. The trim removed 0 bases at V and 4 bases at J, leaving 5 bases unmatched. CDR3: CASSVGGRGADTQYF. The CDR3 bases are TGTGCCAGCAGCGTAGGCGGGAGAGGGGCAGATACGCAGTATTTT.

There are a few counts of this clonotype. A much larger clone differs from this one at a single base, so this may be a read error. The rearrangement uses TRBV7-9 and TRBJ1-5; D remains ambiguous. The CDR3 has 12 amino acids. The V end lost 1 base, the J end lost 6 bases, and 4 bases lay between the germline ends. The germline CDR1 and CDR2 sequences are SEHNR and FQNEAQ (reference sequence). The DNA for the CDR3 is TGTGCCAGCAGCTTAGGGGCTCAGCCCCAGCATTTT. It yields the protein CASSLGAQPQHF.

The chain recombines TRBV5-6 with TRBJ1-5; D is uncertain. Germline V CDR1 and CDR2: SGHDT, YYEEEE. With 4 bases removed from V and 1 base from J, the gap between germline ends came to 9 bases. CDR3 length equals 14 residues. The CDR3 spells CASSQIDSNQPQHF. The CDR3 DNA reads TGTGCCAGCAGCCAGATAGACAGCAATCAGCCCCAGCATTTT.

The chain uses TRBV20-1 and TRBJ2-7; D perhaps matches TRBD1 (6 bases). CDR1 and CDR2 from the germline V gene are DFQATT and SNEGSKA (reference sequence). The CDR3 is 15 residues long. Trimming cost V 0 bases and J 4 bases, with 16 bases left between them. CDR3 nucleotide sequence: TGCAGTGCTAGAGATCAAGGGGGTCTCGGGTACGAGCAGTACTTC. Translating gives CSARDQGGLGYEQYF.

There are a few counts of this clonotype. The V gene is TRBV29-1, the J gene TRBJ2-5, with D tentatively TRBD2 (6 bases). Trimming shortened V by 4 bases and J by 4 bases, and 10 bases separated the two germline ends. The CDR3 covers 12 residues. Germline V gene lookup returns CDR1 SQVTM and CDR2 ANQGSEA. DNA for the CDR3: TGCAGCGTTGTACGGGAGCGAGAGACCCAGTACTTC. Amino acid sequence: CSVVRERETQYF. Drawing the rest from reference TRBV29-1 and TRBJ2-5, the complete variable domain is SAVISQKPSRDICQRGTSLTIQCQVDSQVTMMFWYRQQPGQSLTLIATANQGSEATYESGFVIDKFPISRPNLTFSTLTVSNMSPEDSSIYLCSVVRERETQYFGPGTRLLVL.